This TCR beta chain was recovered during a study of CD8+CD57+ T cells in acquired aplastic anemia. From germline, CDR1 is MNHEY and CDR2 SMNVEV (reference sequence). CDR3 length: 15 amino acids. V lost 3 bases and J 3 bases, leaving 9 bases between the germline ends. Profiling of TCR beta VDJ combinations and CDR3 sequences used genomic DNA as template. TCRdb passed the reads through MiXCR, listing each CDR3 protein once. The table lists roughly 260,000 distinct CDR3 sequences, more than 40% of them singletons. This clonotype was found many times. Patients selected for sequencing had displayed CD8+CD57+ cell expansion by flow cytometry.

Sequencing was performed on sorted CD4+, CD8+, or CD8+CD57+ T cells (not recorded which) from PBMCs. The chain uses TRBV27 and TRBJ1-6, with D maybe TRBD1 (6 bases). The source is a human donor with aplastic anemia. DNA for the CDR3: TGTGCCAGCAGTTTGGCCAGGGGCTATAATTCACCCCTCCACTTT. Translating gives CASSLARGYNSPLHF.